This T cell receptor beta chain was identified during a study of technical replicates of blood from a handful of donors. Sequencing used immunoSEQ multiplex PCR; TCRdb keeps in-frame clones, though not all of them. The table lists 60,000 to 85,000 clones, under 95% of them singletons. Trimming left V 4 bases short and J 8 bases short, with 6 bases between. The CDR3 is made up of 11 amino acids. Germline V gives CDR1 ENHRY, CDR2 SYGVKD. This sequence joins TRBV10-3 and TRBJ2-1; D is uncertain. The source material was T cells isolated from PBMCs. The source of this sequence is a human donor in good health. The CDR3 region has the DNA TGTGCCATCAGTGTAACGGATGAGCAGTTCTTC. Protein sequence: CAISVTDEQFF.